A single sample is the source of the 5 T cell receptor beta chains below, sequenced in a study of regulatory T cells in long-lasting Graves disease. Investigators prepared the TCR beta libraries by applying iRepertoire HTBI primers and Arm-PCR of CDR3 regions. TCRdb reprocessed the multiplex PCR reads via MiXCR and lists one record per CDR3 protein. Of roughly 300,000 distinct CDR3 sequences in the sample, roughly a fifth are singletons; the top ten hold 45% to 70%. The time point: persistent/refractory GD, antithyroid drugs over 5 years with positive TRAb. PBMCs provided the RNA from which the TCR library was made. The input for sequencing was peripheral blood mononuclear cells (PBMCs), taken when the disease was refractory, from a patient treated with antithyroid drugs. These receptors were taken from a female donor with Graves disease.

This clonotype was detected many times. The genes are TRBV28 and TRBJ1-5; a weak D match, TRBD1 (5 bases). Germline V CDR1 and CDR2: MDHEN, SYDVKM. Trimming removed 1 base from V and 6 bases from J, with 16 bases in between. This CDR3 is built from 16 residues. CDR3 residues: CASSLYGTGRVQPQHF. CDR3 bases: TGTGCCAGCAGTTTATATGGGACGGGGCGCGTTCAGCCCCAGCATTTT.

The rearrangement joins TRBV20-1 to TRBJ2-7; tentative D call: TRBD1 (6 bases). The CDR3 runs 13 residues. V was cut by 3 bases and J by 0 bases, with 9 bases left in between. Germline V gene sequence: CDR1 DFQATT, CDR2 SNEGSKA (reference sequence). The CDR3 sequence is CSARGALSYEQYF. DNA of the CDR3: TGCAGTGCTAGGGGGGCCCTCTCCTACGAGCAGTACTTC.

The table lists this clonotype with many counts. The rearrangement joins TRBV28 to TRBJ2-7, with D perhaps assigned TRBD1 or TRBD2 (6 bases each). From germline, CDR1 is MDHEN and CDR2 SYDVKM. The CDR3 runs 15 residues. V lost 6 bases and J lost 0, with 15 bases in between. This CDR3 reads CASSLGGGGSYEQYF. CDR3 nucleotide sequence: TGTGCCAGCAGCTTGGGCGGAGGGGGCTCCTACGAGCAGTACTTC.

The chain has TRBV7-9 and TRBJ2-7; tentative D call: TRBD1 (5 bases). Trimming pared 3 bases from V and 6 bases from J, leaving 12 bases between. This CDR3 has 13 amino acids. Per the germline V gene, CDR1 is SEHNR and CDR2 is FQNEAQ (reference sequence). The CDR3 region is CASSFPAGIEQYF. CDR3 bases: TGTGCCAGCAGCTTTCCCGCAGGGATCGAGCAGTACTTC.

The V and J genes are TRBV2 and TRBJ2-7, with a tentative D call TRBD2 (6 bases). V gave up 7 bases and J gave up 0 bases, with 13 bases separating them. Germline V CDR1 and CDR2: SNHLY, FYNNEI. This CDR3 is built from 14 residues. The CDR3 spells CASTVRDSSYEQYF. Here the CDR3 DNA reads TGTGCCAGCACCGTCAGGGACTCCTCCTACGAGCAGTACTTC.